The clone carrying this T cell receptor (beta chain) has only a few counts. The antigen is unknown. The data derive from a study of response to subunit inactivated influenza vaccine. TCRdb reanalysed the RT-PCR reads using MiXCR and keeps one entry per CDR3 protein. The sample consists of approximately 160,000 distinct CDR3 sequences, about 11% of them appearing once. Whole-study results and caveats: It was the authors' suggestion that each seasonal influenza vaccination recruits few new T cells.

The CDR3 runs to 16 residues. Trimming removed 4 bases at V and 2 bases at J, with 14 bases between. The germline V gene has CDR1 KGHDR and CDR2 SFDVKD. This TCR was sampled from a man between 50 and 69 years old who received an inactivated influenza vaccine. This rearrangement joins TRBV24-1 to TRBJ2-1, with D possibly TRBD2 on 5 matching bases. The sample in question was CD8+ T cells sorted from PBMCs, obtained roughly 24 months after vaccination. CDR3 sequence: CATSEPSGPTYNEQFF. CDR3 in DNA: TGTGCCACCAGTGAACCCAGCGGCCCAACCTACAATGAGCAGTTCTTC.